Presented here are 10 T cell receptor beta chains from one specimen sequenced in a study of regulatory T cells in long-lasting Graves disease. For TCR beta, libraries came from iRepertoire HTBI primers and Arm-PCR of CDR3 regions. Via MiXCR, TCRdb re-called the multiplex PCR reads, giving one row per CDR3 protein. The sample records 300,000 or so distinct CDR3 sequences, around a fifth being singletons. Time point specified: persistent/refractory GD, antithyroid drugs over 5 years with positive TRAb. The TCR library was made from RNA extracted from PBMCs. The sample consisted of peripheral blood mononuclear cells (PBMCs), taken when the disease was refractory, from a patient treated with antithyroid drugs. Receptor source: a female donor with Graves disease.

V usage is TRBV19 and J usage is TRBJ1-3; no firm D call. This CDR3 contains 15 residues. From germline, CDR1 is LNHDA and CDR2 SQIVND (reference sequence). Trimming removed 5 bases at V and 2 bases at J, with 13 bases between. As DNA, the CDR3 is TGTGCCAGTAGTGCCGGTGAGGGCCCTGGAAACACCATATATTTT. This translates into CASSAGEGPGNTIYF.

Only a few counts were recorded for this clonotype. This chain uses TRBV14 with TRBJ1-2; D gene unclear. V lost 4 bases and J 4 bases, leaving 19 bases between the germline ends. The CDR3 loop spans 16 amino acids. Germline V gene data show CDR1 as SGHDN and CDR2 as FVKESK. The CDR3 region has the DNA TGTGCCAGCAGCCTATTATTTTCCGAGGACGGCTATGGCTACACCTTC. Its protein product is CASSLLFSEDGYGYTF.

This clonotype has a handful of counts. V usage is TRBV4-1 and J usage is TRBJ1-1; D gene uncertain. The CDR3 loop spans 14 amino acids. Trimming stripped 2 bases from V and 6 bases from J, with 13 bases between. From germline, CDR1 is MGHRA and CDR2 YSYEKL. CDR3 nucleotides: TGCGCCAGCAGCCAATTTGGAGCAGGCGCTGAAGCTTTCTTT. It translates to CASSQFGAGAEAFF.

This clonotype was observed a handful of times. The chain links TRBV10-3 to TRBJ2-4; tentatively, D is TRBD1 or TRBD2 (7 bases each). The CDR3 consists of 16 residues. Germline CDR1 reads ENHRY; CDR2 reads SYGVKD. V was pared by 3 bases and J by 7 bases, with 19 bases between. The CDR3 reads CAISERQTSRGNIQYF. The CDR3 nucleotides are TGTGCCATCAGTGAACGCCAGACTAGCAGGGGGAACATTCAGTACTTC.

This chain connects TRBV27 to TRBJ2-3; a possible D gene is TRBD1 (6 bases). Germline V gives CDR1 MNHEY, CDR2 SMNVEV (reference sequence). The CDR3 is 14 residues long. Trimming pared 5 bases from V and 7 bases from J, leaving 16 bases between. In DNA, the CDR3 is TGTGCCAGCAGTAGGGACACCCTTCGGAATACGCAGTATTTT. Its protein is CASSRDTLRNTQYF.

The chain couples TRBV27 to TRBJ2-3; 12 bases are shared with TRBD2. The germline V gene has CDR1 MNHEY and CDR2 SMNVEV (reference sequence). V lost 7 bases and J lost 7; bases outside the gene matches: 12. CDR3 size: 16 residues. The CDR3 bases are TGTGCCAGCACTTCCTTTAGACTAGCGGGGGATAATACGCAGTATTTT. Amino acids: CASTSFRLAGDNTQYF.

This clonotype was detected ten times or more. The V and J genes are TRBV7-2 and TRBJ1-5; possible D gene TRBD1, 6 bases. Between the trimmed V and J ends, which lost 6 bases and 3 bases, there was a span of 15 bases. Germline V CDR1 and CDR2: SGHTA, FQGNSA. This CDR3 comprises 15 residues. CDR3: CASRRGGQNNQPQHF. CDR3 bases: TGTGCCAGCAGAAGGGGTGGACAGAACAATCAGCCCCAGCATTTT. Full variable domain (missing parts from reference TRBV7-2 and TRBJ1-5): GAGVSQSPSNKVTEKGKDVELRCDPISGHTALYWYRQSLGQGLEFLIYFQGNSAPDKSGLPSDRFSAERTGGSVSTLTIQRTQQEDSAVYLCASRRGGQNNQPQHFGDGTRLSIL.

The V call is TRBV29-1, the J call TRBJ1-5, with D hard to call. Germline V CDR1 and CDR2: SQVTM, ANQGSEA. Between the trimmed V and J ends, which lost 6 bases and 4 bases, there was a span of 10 bases. The CDR3 consists of 12 residues. CDR3 nucleotide sequence: TGCAGCGTAATGGACCTAAATCAGCCCCAGCATTTT. As protein: CSVMDLNQPQHF.

There are a few counts of this clonotype. The DNA of the CDR3 is TGTGCCAGCAGCACGTACAGAGATTCACCCCTCCACTTT. It specifies CASSTYRDSPLHF. The chain combines TRBV7-2 with TRBJ1-6; D gene ambiguous. Germline CDR1 and CDR2: SGHTA and FQGNSA. This CDR3 region has 13 residues. Between the trimmed V and J ends, which lost 5 bases and 8 bases, there was a span of 10 bases.

In its sample, this clonotype was seen many times. The V call is TRBV24-1, the J call TRBJ2-5; D remains ambiguous. Deletions cut 4 bases from V and 0 bases from J, with 11 bases between. The CDR3 loop spans 15 amino acids. Germline V gives CDR1 KGHDR, CDR2 SFDVKD. DNA of the CDR3: TGTGCCACCAGTGACCCTGGACCTAACCAAGAGACCCAGTACTTC. It codes for CATSDPGPNQETQYF.